This TCR beta chain derives from a study of blood T cell repertoires in COVID-19. Overall study context: Samples taken during acute and convalescent COVID-19 were collected in the United States, Italy and Spain.

This clone was detected a few times. Germline trimming cut 0 bases from V and 5 bases from J; bases unmatched to any gene: 6. Germline CDR1 reads SGHTA; CDR2 reads FQGTGA. The CDR3 runs 15 residues. Authors' processing steps: The authors estimated nucleated cell counts from reference gene primer amplification. Here immunoSEQ multiplex PCR was the method, and the copy in TCRdb shows in-frame clones only, minus some. That table furnishes V, J and clone size, whereas the DNA furnished D and trimming. There are 140,000 to 150,000 clones in the sample; about 76% occur only once, and approximately 8% lies in the top ten.

The rearrangement uses TRBV7-3 and TRBJ2-7; 8 nucleotides match TRBD2. Sequencing was done on a sample of peripheral blood. This receptor was identified in a human donor in a cohort sampled during active COVID-19. The DNA of the CDR3 is TGTGCCAGCAGCTTAACTAGCGGGATCCACGACGAGCAGTACTTC. Protein: CASSLTSGIHDEQYF.